The TCR beta chain under discussion was sequenced for a study of T-cell memory formation after mild COVID-19. Study results and caveats: Among CD4+ contracting clones, most were CM and EM, and CD8+ ones EMRA.

With constant-segment primers, 5'RACE yielded cDNA libraries of TCR alpha and TCR beta that carried sample barcodes and UMIs. TCRdb used MiXCR to reprocess the 5' RACE reads, holding one entry per CDR3 protein. The sample holds under 600,000 distinct CDR3 sequences, less than 25% seen once. Germline values: CDR1 LNHDA, CDR2 SQIVND (reference sequence). The CDR3 consists of 14 residues. V was trimmed by 6 bases and J by 0 bases, leaving 9 bases between them. Note on this clonotype: No antigen is known for it.

The chain is built from TRBV19 and TRBJ1-5; D gene ambiguous. Sequencing was done on a sample of PBMCs or a T cell subset sorted from them (not recorded which). The sequence derives from an adult woman who had mild COVID-19 (a few samples of this study predate the infection). Cell type and time point are not known. The CDR3 spells CASRPGTSNQPQHF. The CDR3 nucleotides read TGTGCCAGTAGACCAGGAACTAGCAATCAGCCCCAGCATTTT.